This is a list of T cell receptor beta chains from one sample in a study of T cell repertoires and Cas9 in healthy adults. TCRdb's table, derived via immunoSEQ multiplex PCR, lists solely in-frame clones and lacks some. The data hold more than 20,000 clones, with less than 95% observed a single time. Input material: CD4+ effector T cells (CD127+, CD25-, CD137-, CD154-) from PBMCs; culture status not recorded. These receptor sequences come from a human donor in good health. Both conserved end residues are part of each CDR3. A D gene is named only where the DNA matches it firmly. Clone size is shown for a subset of rows, as once, few, many or a class of expanded clone.

-,-,TRBJ1-1,TRBV7-9,TGTGCCAGCAGTGGGCTGATGAACACTGAAGCTTTCTTT,CASSGLMNTEAFF
TRBD1,-,TRBJ1-2,TRBV7-2,TGTGCCAGCAACAAACAGGGGGACTATGGCTACACCTTC,CASNKQGDYGYTF
TRBD1,-,TRBJ2-1,TRBV7-2,TGTGCCAGCAGTTTCACAGGGGGCAATGAGCAGTTCTTC,CASSFTGGNEQFF
-,-,TRBJ2-5,TRBV6-5,TGTGCCAGCAGTTACTCGATTGGCCCTCCAGAGACCCAGTACTTC,CASSYSIGPPETQYF
-,-,TRBJ1-6,TRBV11-3,TGTGCCAGCAGCGGGTTGAATTCACCCCTCCACTTT,CASSGLNSPLHF
-,-,TRBJ1-2,TRBV5-6,TGTGCCAGCAGCACGGGGCACTATGGCTACACCTTC,CASSTGHYGYTF
-,-,TRBJ2-7,TRBV28,TGTGCCAGCAGTTTACGAGTGCCTTACGAGCAGTACTTC,CASSLRVPYEQYF
-,-,TRBJ1-6,TRBV4-3,TGCGCCAGCAGCCAAGAGGTCAGGGTCGCTTCACCCCTCCACTTT,CASSQEVRVASPLHF
-,few,TRBJ1-3,TRBV18,TGTGCCAGCTCCCGTGGACAGATCTCTGGAAACACCATATATTTT,CASSRGQISGNTIYF
-,few,TRBJ1-1,TRBV7-9,TGTGCCAGCAGCTCCCCGGGACAGAACACTGAAGCTTTCTTT,CASSSPGQNTEAFF
-,-,TRBJ2-1,TRBV7-8,TGTGCCAGCAGCGGCGGGACTTTTTACAATGAGCAGTTCTTC,CASSGGTFYNEQFF
-,once,TRBJ1-1,TRBV25-1,TGTGCCAGCAGTGAAAGTGACAGCCTCTATGAAGCTTTCTTT,CASSESDSLYEAFF
-,-,TRBJ2-3,TRBV4-3,TGCGCCAGCAGCCCCTCAGGGACAGATACGCAGTATTTT,CASSPSGTDTQYF